This T cell receptor beta chain was identified during a study of blood T cell repertoires in COVID-19. This CDR3 has 17 residues. In germline, CDR1 is SEHNR, CDR2 FQNEAQ (reference sequence). The V and J ends lost 6 bases and 0 bases, in that order; junction bases with no gene match: 9. Clinical histories supplied by participants themselves formed the basis of cohort assignment. Some clones are missing from TCRdb's copy, which holds only in-frame ones; the method was immunoSEQ multiplex PCR. The sample includes approximately 200,000 clones, around 90% of them seen just once. The chain couples TRBV7-9 to TRBJ2-1; 9 bases match TRBD1. The specimen was PBMCs or T cells enriched from blood (not recorded which). The receptor was derived from a woman aged 25 to 39 who had recovered from COVID-19. The CDR3 spells CASSFRRDRDSYNEQFF. The DNA of the CDR3 is TGTGCCAGCAGTTTTCGGCGGGACAGGGACTCCTACAATGAGCAGTTCTTC.